This entry lists 29 T cell receptor beta chains sequenced from one sample in a study of T cells expressing NK-cell markers. TCRdb re-called the 5' RACE reads; every CDR3 protein appears as one record, without DNA. This sample's table reports fewer than 550,000 distinct CDR3 sequences. Specimen: blood T cells: a sorted CD56 or NKG2C T cell subset, CD4+ or CD8+ T cells, or bulk PBMC T cells (not recorded which). The source is a woman between 50 and 59 years old in good health.

This chain uses TRBV20-1 with TRBJ2-1; TCRdb proposes TRBD2, but this gene call is untestable without DNA. This CDR3 is built from 15 residues. The germline gives CDR1 DFQATT, CDR2 SNEGSKA (reference sequence). The CDR3 reads CSARSSGGRGNEQFF.

This rearrangement joins TRBV20-1 to TRBJ2-1; with no DNA, the TCRdb D assignment of TRBD2 cannot be verified. This CDR3 is built from 14 residues. In germline, CDR1 is DFQATT, CDR2 SNEGSKA (reference sequence). CDR3: CSVTSGSSYNEQFF.

This sequence joins TRBV2 and TRBJ2-1; no DNA is available, so the TRBD2 call from TCRdb remains unchecked. The CDR3 has 11 amino acids. Germline CDR1 SNHLY, CDR2 FYNNEI. The CDR3 loop is CASSVPSKQFF.

V gene TRBV3-1 combines with J gene TRBJ1-2; TCRdb picks TRBD1, but there is no DNA to check that call. Germline V CDR1 and CDR2: LGHDT, YNNKEL (reference sequence). The CDR3 spans 15 residues. The CDR3 reads CASSRISTGHYGYTF.

This sequence joins TRBV6-6 and TRBJ1-2; with no DNA, the TCRdb D assignment of TRBD1 cannot be verified. Germline V CDR1 and CDR2: MNHNY, SVGAGI (reference sequence). The CDR3 is 12 residues long. CDR3: CALRDSYYGDTF.

The chain couples TRBV20-1 to TRBJ1-4; TCRdb's assignment of TRBD1 cannot be checked, as there is no DNA. This CDR3 is built from 16 residues. The germline V gene has CDR1 DFQATT and CDR2 SNEGSKA (reference sequence). The CDR3 loop is CSASRGGANTNEKLFF.

The gene calls are TRBV4-1 and TRBJ2-3; the D call of TRBD2 rests on TCRdb alone, since no DNA is present to check it. Germline V gene sequence: CDR1 MGHRA, CDR2 YSYEKL. The CDR3 totals 18 residues. CDR3 region: CASSQGGVGSLLTDTQYF.

J is TRBJ2-3 and V is TRBV24-1. The CDR3 contains 14 residues. CDR1 KGHDR and CDR2 SFDVKD come from the germline V gene. The chain's CDR3 is CATSDVVAGDTQYF.

The V gene is TRBV6-2 or TRBV6-3, the J gene TRBJ2-5; with no DNA, the TCRdb D assignment of TRBD2 cannot be verified. This CDR3 region has 13 residues. The germline gives CDR1 MNHEY, CDR2 SVGEGT. CDR3: CASRGQRDETQYF.

The V and J genes are TRBV18 and TRBJ2-3. Germline V CDR1 and CDR2: KGHSH, LQKENI. CDR3 length equals 12 residues. This CDR3 is CASSPIGDTQYF.

The CDR3 reads CASSDLDGFTQYF. The chain recombines TRBV6-1 with TRBJ2-3. This CDR3 spans 13 amino acids. Germline lookup yields CDR1 MNHNS and CDR2 SASEGT.

J is TRBJ2-2 and V is TRBV6-2 or TRBV6-3; TCRdb proposes TRBD2, but this gene call is untestable without DNA. Germline loops: CDR1 MNHEY, CDR2 SVGEGT. The CDR3 length is 15 residues. The CDR3 spells CASSPSRPYTGELFF.

The V gene is TRBV20-1, the J gene TRBJ2-5. The V gene's germline CDR1 is DFQATT and CDR2 SNEGSKA (reference sequence). The CDR3 totals 13 residues. CDR3 in amino acids: CSASPAQLETQYF.

The CDR3 region is CASSLAERSNQPQHF. The genes are TRBV12-3 or TRBV12-4 and TRBJ1-5. This CDR3 region has 15 residues.

The CDR3 protein is CASSQETAWGENLFF. This rearrangement joins TRBV14 to TRBJ1-4. Germline V CDR1 and CDR2: SGHDN, FVKESK. There are 15 residues in the CDR3.

The chain links TRBV3-1 to TRBJ2-2; TCRdb's assignment of TRBD1 cannot be checked, as there is no DNA. Germline values: CDR1 LGHDT, CDR2 YNNKEL (reference sequence). The CDR3 is made up of 14 amino acids. CDR3 in amino acids: CASSKRQGTGELFF.

The V call is TRBV29-1, the J call TRBJ2-3. Germline lookup yields CDR1 SQVTM and CDR2 ANQGSEA. The CDR3 loop spans 12 amino acids. CDR3 residues: CSAGTSTDTQYF.

The chain combines TRBV20-1 with TRBJ2-5. Germline V gives CDR1 DFQATT, CDR2 SNEGSKA (reference sequence). This CDR3 is built from 13 residues. The CDR3 loop is CSASIVGGKTQYF.

V and J are TRBV19 and TRBJ2-5; the D gene TCRdb calls, TRBD1, cannot be checked with no DNA. Germline CDR1 and CDR2: LNHDA and SQIVND (reference sequence). CDR3 length: 15 amino acids. Here the CDR3 reads CASSRNRGLRETQYF.

The chain employs TRBV5-1 and TRBJ2-3; TCRdb proposes TRBD2, but this gene call is untestable without DNA. Germline values: CDR1 SGHRS, CDR2 YFSETQ. There are 19 residues in the CDR3. The CDR3 spells CASSQSSRPVGERTDTQYF. The whole variable domain, filled in from reference TRBV5-1 and TRBJ2-3, reads KAGVTQTPRYLIKTRGQQVTLSCSPISGHRSVSWYQQTPGQGLQFLFEYFSETQRNKGNFPGRFSGRQFSNSRSEMNVSTLELGDSALYLCASSQSSRPVGERTDTQYFGPGTRLTVL.

The chain joins TRBV20-1 to TRBJ2-1. This CDR3 region has 14 residues. Per the germline V gene, CDR1 is DFQATT and CDR2 is SNEGSKA (reference sequence). This CDR3 is CSAPSGSPSNEQFF.

The V call is TRBV7-8, the J call TRBJ2-6; the TRBD2 assignment by TCRdb is unverifiable without DNA. The CDR3 loop spans 15 amino acids. Germline V gene lookup returns CDR1 SGHVS and CDR2 FQNEAQ. This CDR3 is CASSRGSPGANVLTF.

The chain combines TRBV12-3 or TRBV12-4 with TRBJ2-3; TCRdb selects TRBD2, and the lack of DNA leaves this call unchecked. The CDR3 runs 15 residues. This CDR3 is CASRWLAGSGDTQYF.

This chain connects TRBV6-6 to TRBJ1-2; TCRdb returns TRBD1, unconfirmable since there is no DNA. Germline V gives CDR1 MNHNY, CDR2 SVGAGI (reference sequence). The CDR3 sequence is 15 residues long. The CDR3 reads CASSPGQGIGYGYTF.

The chain carries TRBV28 and TRBJ2-2. The CDR3 has 12 amino acids. In germline, CDR1 is MDHEN, CDR2 SYDVKM. CDR3 region: CASSIRYGELFF.

CDR3 in amino acids: CATSETTGTGRTEAFF. The chain couples TRBV24-1 to TRBJ1-1. The CDR3 is 16 amino acids. Per the germline V gene, CDR1 is KGHDR and CDR2 is SFDVKD.

The V and J genes are TRBV5-5 and TRBJ1-1. This CDR3 is built from 14 residues. Per germline, CDR1 SGHKS and CDR2 YYEKEE (reference sequence). CDR3 region: CASSEFLLNTEAFF. Filled out from reference TRBV5-5 and TRBJ1-1, the complete variable domain reads DAGVTQSPTHLIKTRGQQVTLRCSPISGHKSVSWYQQVLGQGPQFIFQYYEKEERGRGNFPDRFSARQFPNYSSELNVNALLLGDSALYLCASSEFLLNTEAFFGQGTRLTVV.

V is TRBV6-1 and J is TRBJ2-1; checking the TCRdb D call of TRBD2 is not possible without DNA. Germline loops: CDR1 MNHNS, CDR2 SASEGT. The CDR3 length is 16 residues. The CDR3 loop is CASSELASGNYNEQFF.

The chain carries TRBV5-5 and TRBJ1-2. CDR1 is SGHKS, CDR2 YYEKEE, per germline (reference sequence). The CDR3 runs 14 residues. The CDR3 protein is CASSLGVGSYGYTF.